This T cell receptor (beta chain) appears in the sequencing data of a study of tumor-infiltrating lymphocytes in primary liver carcinoma. Unsorted bulk tissue, roughly 20-33 mg of it, served as the source for co-extraction of RNA and DNA. In every tumor sample, viable tumor cells made up over 90%. Germline V gene lookup returns CDR1 SGHKS and CDR2 YYEKEE (reference sequence). CDR3 length equals 15 residues. V was shortened by 4 bases and J by 6 bases, with 20 bases between the two germline ends. From about 490 ng of total RNA, TCR beta-specific cDNA was reverse-transcribed using a constant-region primer. For TCR beta, libraries were produced by three nested multiplex PCR rounds using slightly modified ARM-PCR. Amplification in the first two PCR rounds was performed using TRBV1-TRBV30 forward primers and a C-beta reverse primer for 10 cycles each. From the multiplex PCR reads, TCRdb called clonotypes with MiXCR, one entry per CDR3 protein. The sample has 90,000 to 110,000 distinct CDR3 sequences; roughly 80% are singletons.

The source of this sequence is a man between 35 and 55 years old with primary liver carcinoma and hepatitis B virus infection. The chain has TRBV5-5 and TRBJ2-7; no definite D call. The sample taken for sequencing was liver tumor tissue from sampling region 3. The subset: tumor region T3, left-lateral pole. CDR3 nucleotides: TGTGCCAGCAGCCCAGTGGCAGCTCCCTTCTCCGAGCAGTACTTC. Its protein is CASSPVAAPFSEQYF.